A selection of T cell receptor beta chains follows, all from one sample in a study of blood T cell repertoires in COVID-19. This table comes from immunoSEQ multiplex PCR, and its TCRdb copy is limited to in-frame clones, with some not included. Of around 25,000 clones in the sample, around 81% are singletons; the top ten hold about 67%. Sequencing was carried out using peripheral blood. These TCRs come from a man in his 70s with acute or convalescent COVID-19. The CDR3 runs from the conserved cysteine through the conserved F or W. D genes are given only for firm matches.

d_call,v_call,cdr3_length,j_call,cdr3_aa
NA,TRBV10-3,12,TRBJ1-2,CAISTQALGYTF
NA,TRBV11-2,15,TRBJ1-1,CASSLKGARGTEAFF
TRBD1,TRBV7-3,13,TRBJ1-2,CASSLSGGSGYTF
NA,TRBV5-6,13,TRBJ2-3,CASSSEVLLGKYF
TRBD1,TRBV5-1,13,TRBJ1-2,CASSWDREDGYTF
NA,TRBV2,14,TRBJ2-5,CASSDGRSGETQYF
TRBD2,TRBV19,15,TRBJ2-2,CASSMVAGASGELFF
TRBD2,TRBV3-1/TRBV3-2,16,TRBJ2-1,CASSQLASGSLDEQFF
TRBD1,TRBV28,12,TRBJ1-2,CASRGTGGGYTF
NA,TRBV27,14,TRBJ2-7,CASSFRAGIHEQYF
NA,TRBV13,16,TRBJ2-5,CASSEGRGFSGETQYF
TRBD2,TRBV7-2,15,TRBJ2-7,CASSFGAGGVGEQYF
NA,TRBV5-1,15,TRBJ1-1,CASSLEDSLNTEAFF